This is a list of T cell receptor beta chains from one sample in a study of T cell responses to AZD1222 COVID-19 vaccine. Here immunoSEQ multiplex PCR was the method, and the copy in TCRdb shows in-frame clones only, minus some. The table shows 120,000 to 150,000 clones, with more than 70% occurring only once. The material sequenced was peripheral blood, taken 28 days after the second AZD1222 dose. These receptors were taken from an adult who received the AZD1222 COVID-19 vaccine. CDR3s include the opening cysteine and the closing phenylalanine or tryptophan. The D gene is left open where the match is weak. Some rows mark clone size as missing; the rest say once, few, many or name a class of expanded clone.

V: TRBV5-6
length: 15
J: TRBJ2-7
D: TRBD2
size: -
DNA: TGTGCCAGCAGCTTGGAAATAGCGGGAGCTTACGAGCAGTACTTC
CDR3: CASSLEIAGAYEQYF

V: TRBV5-4
length: 16
J: TRBJ2-7
D: -
size: -
DNA: TGTGCCAGCAGCTTGGCCTCGGGCAGGGCCCTCTACGAGCAGTACTTC
CDR3: CASSLASGRALYEQYF

V: TRBV30
length: 13
J: TRBJ1-2
D: TRBD1
size: -
DNA: TGTGCCTGGGGCCTCAGGACAGGCTATGGCTACACCTTC
CDR3: CAWGLRTGYGYTF

V: TRBV4-3
length: 15
J: TRBJ2-1
D: TRBD2
size: -
DNA: TGCGCCAGCAGCCAAGAGTATAGCGGGAGGGAGGAGCAGTTCTTC
CDR3: CASSQEYSGREEQFF

V: TRBV10-2
length: 14
J: TRBJ2-3
D: -
size: -
DNA: TGCGCCAGCAGTGAGTCGATCAGGAGGGGTGGCCAGTATTTT
CDR3: CASSESIRRGGQYF

V: TRBV19
length: 15
J: TRBJ1-1
D: -
size: few
DNA: TGTGCCAGTAGTATAAAGGAGGCACCGAACACTGAAGCTTTCTTT
CDR3: CASSIKEAPNTEAFF

V: TRBV30
length: 14
J: TRBJ1-4
D: TRBD1
size: -
DNA: TGTGCCGGGCGGCGCCACAGGGGGAGTGAAAAACTGTTTTTT
CDR3: CAGRRHRGSEKLFF

V: TRBV6-5
length: 15
J: TRBJ2-3
D: -
size: -
DNA: TGTGCCAGCAGTTACTCTCCGGACGTCACAGATACGCAGTATTTT
CDR3: CASSYSPDVTDTQYF

V: TRBV7-2
length: 14
J: TRBJ2-5
D: TRBD2
size: -
DNA: TGTGCCAGCAGCTCCGGACTAGCCCAAGAGACCCAGTACTTC
CDR3: CASSSGLAQETQYF

V: TRBV7-9
length: 16
J: TRBJ2-7
D: -
size: -
DNA: TGTGCCAGCAGCTTTACAGGGTTGAGTGGTGACTACGAGCAGTACTTC
CDR3: CASSFTGLSGDYEQYF

V: TRBV5-1
length: 13
J: TRBJ2-1
D: -
size: -
DNA: TGCGCCAGCAGATTCGTAGGGATGGATGAGCAGTTCTTC
CDR3: CASRFVGMDEQFF

V: TRBV11-3
length: 16
J: TRBJ2-2
D: -
size: -
DNA: TGTGCCAGCAGCCAGACCATGGACCCTAACACCGGGGAGCTGTTTTTT
CDR3: CASSQTMDPNTGELFF

V: TRBV7-8
length: 17
J: TRBJ1-4
D: TRBD1
size: -
DNA: TGTGCCAGCAGCTTAGCGAGGAGGGGGCGCCTGGATGAAAAACTGTTTTTT
CDR3: CASSLARRGRLDEKLFF

V: TRBV9
length: 17
J: TRBJ2-3
D: -
size: -
DNA: TGTGCCAGCAGCGTAGTGGGGACCCGGAAGGGCGCAGATACGCAGTATTTT
CDR3: CASSVVGTRKGADTQYF

V: TRBV6-4
length: 14
J: TRBJ2-2
D: TRBD1
size: -
DNA: TGTGCCAGCAGCCCCGGGACAGGGGGCGGGGAGCTGTTTTTT
CDR3: CASSPGTGGGELFF

V: TRBV3-1/TRBV3-2
length: 14
J: TRBJ1-4
D: -
size: -
DNA: TGTGCCAGCAGCTACAGGACAACTAATGAAAAACTGTTTTTT
CDR3: CASSYRTTNEKLFF

V: TRBV24-1
length: 14
J: TRBJ1-5
D: -
size: -
DNA: TGTGCCACCAGTGAGCCCGAGAGGAATCAGCCCCAGCATTTT
CDR3: CATSEPERNQPQHF

V: TRBV24-1
length: 15
J: TRBJ2-5
D: -
size: -
DNA: TGTGCCACCAGTGATTTGCACAGGGACCAAGAGACCCAGTACTTC
CDR3: CATSDLHRDQETQYF

V: TRBV5-1
length: 17
J: TRBJ2-2
D: TRBD2
size: -
DNA: TGCGCCAGCAGCTTGGAATCCCGGGACTACTATAAGGGGGAGCTGTTTTTT
CDR3: CASSLESRDYYKGELFF

V: TRBV11-3
length: 14
J: TRBJ1-2
D: -
size: -
DNA: TGTGCCAGCAGCTTAGGGACCGCGGGGGATGGCTACACCTTC
CDR3: CASSLGTAGDGYTF

V: TRBV5-5
length: 17
J: TRBJ1-2
D: -
size: -
DNA: TGTGCCAGCAGCTTGGTGGCCCTGACAGTAGCTAACTATGGCTACACCTTC
CDR3: CASSLVALTVANYGYTF

V: TRBV12-2
length: 17
J: TRBJ2-5
D: -
size: -
DNA: TGTGCAAGTCGCTTGCCCTCCCCCCTAGGCTTTAAGGAGACCCAGTACTTC
CDR3: CASRLPSPLGFKETQYF

V: TRBV2
length: 12
J: TRBJ1-1
D: -
size: -
DNA: TGTGCCAGCTCGGGGTTGAACACTGAAGCTTTCTTT
CDR3: CASSGLNTEAFF

V: TRBV2
length: 13
J: TRBJ2-3
D: -
size: -
DNA: TGTGCCAGCATCCGGACAGAATCAGATACGCAGTATTTT
CDR3: CASIRTESDTQYF

V: TRBV6-5
length: 15
J: TRBJ2-5
D: -
size: -
DNA: TGTGCCAGCAGCAGGGCGGGCCCGACTCAAGAGACCCAGTACTTC
CDR3: CASSRAGPTQETQYF

V: TRBV19
length: 13
J: TRBJ2-7
D: -
size: -
DNA: TGTGCCAGTAGCCCGGGGCCCGCAGGTGAGCAGTACTTC
CDR3: CASSPGPAGEQYF

V: TRBV30
length: 12
J: TRBJ1-5
D: -
size: -
DNA: TGTGCCTGGAGCGGGTCGGGCCAGCCCCAGCATTTT
CDR3: CAWSGSGQPQHF